The 11 T cell receptor beta chains below all came from one sample that was sequenced in a study of blood T cells in healthy people across ages (dated by TCRdb to between 2015 and 2016). The method was 5' RACE. TCRdb shows the sequencer as Illumina HiSeq 2500. The second PCR ran for roughly 6 to 11 cycles and used a J-beta primer mix along with a sample-barcoded 5' primer. In-frame beta chains were kept once TCRdb had trimmed the public reads at Q25 with fastp and called clones with MiXCR. Entries that share a CDR3 protein sequence are merged under the most common genes and DNA. Recorded for this sample are about 1,800,000 distinct CDR3 sequences; approximately 28% of them occurred a single time. The top ten clonotypes cover 7.7% of the sample. Sequencing was done on a sample of blood. These receptors were obtained from a woman younger than 45 in good health.

The chain couples TRBV4-2 to TRBJ1-5, with TRBD1 matching over 8 bases. The germline gives CDR1 LGHNA, CDR2 YNFKEQ. The ends lost 4 bases at V and 3 bases at J; junction bases unmatched: 8. This CDR3 is 16 amino acids long. This chain's CDR3 is CASSPGGPNPNQPQHF. For the CDR3, the DNA is TGTGCCAGCAGCCCAGGGGGCCCTAACCCCAATCAGCCCCAGCATTTT.

This clonotype was detected only a few times. The chain combines TRBV10-3 with TRBJ2-1; D is ambiguous. The V end lost 0 bases, the J end lost 7 bases, and 10 bases lay between the germline ends. CDR1 is ENHRY, CDR2 SYGVKD, per germline. The length of the CDR3 is 14 residues. CDR3 amino acids: CAISESGPGNEQFF. The CDR3 region has the DNA TGTGCCATCAGTGAGTCTGGCCCCGGGAATGAGCAGTTCTTC.

Details on this clonotype: This sequence may be a read error, since a much larger clone differs from it by one base. The genes are TRBV2 and TRBJ2-1; 7 bases fit TRBD1. V shed 0 bases, J shed 10 bases, and the junction held 9 bases outside the gene matches. The CDR3 has 15 residues. CDR1 and CDR2 (germline): SNHLY, FYNNEI. The chain's CDR3 is CASSEAPQGVYEQFF. The CDR3 DNA follows: TGTGCCAGCAGTGAAGCTCCCCAGGGGGTCTACGAGCAGTTCTTC.

In regard to this clonotype: Just one base apart from a much larger clone, this may be a read error. The chain links TRBV20-1 to TRBJ2-1, with D hard to call. This CDR3 has 15 residues. Germline CDR1 is DFQATT and CDR2 is SNEGSKA (reference sequence). The CDR3 bases are TGCAGTGCTAGAGTGGTGGGCGCAGCCTACAATGGGCAGTTCTTC. It is translated as CSARVVGAAYNGQFF.

The J gene is TRBJ2-7, the V gene TRBV6-6, with 8 positions matching TRBD1. Trimming took 6 bases from V and 2 from J; bases not matched to a gene: 9. The CDR3 contains 15 residues. Germline V gene sequence: CDR1 MNHNY, CDR2 SVGAGI (reference sequence). The CDR3 DNA is TGTGCCAGCAGCAACAGACAGGGGTGGACCTACGAGCAGTACTTC. This translates into CASSNRQGWTYEQYF.

This CDR3 reads CASSLGAKNTEAFF. CDR3 coding DNA: TGTGCCAGCAGCTTAGGAGCTAAGAACACTGAAGCTTTCTTT. The gene calls are TRBV7-9 and TRBJ1-1; no clear D gene. The ends were cut back, 1 base at V and 1 base at J, with 7 bases in the middle. Germline CDR1 is SEHNR and CDR2 is FQNEAQ (reference sequence). The CDR3 runs 14 residues.

The chain joins TRBV20-1 to TRBJ1-3; possibly TRBD1 for D (5 bases). The V gene's germline CDR1 is DFQATT and CDR2 SNEGSKA (reference sequence). V was clipped by 6 bases and J by 2 bases, with 17 bases between them. The CDR3 is 15 residues long. This chain's CDR3 is CSAQEGEKAGNTIYF. CDR3 nucleotides: TGCAGTGCGCAGGAAGGGGAGAAGGCTGGAAACACCATATATTTT.

This clonotype was seen a few times. The chain combines TRBV13 with TRBJ2-4; D unclear. Gene TRBJ2-7 matches the end of the DNA better, so the J call may be wrong. Germline loops: CDR1 PRHDT, CDR2 FYEKMQ (reference sequence). CDR3 length: 15 amino acids. This CDR3 reads CASSLRAVPAAEQYF. In DNA form, the CDR3 reads TGTGCCAGCAGCCTCCGGGCCGTCCCCGCGGCCGAGCAGTACTTC.

This clonotype was counted at least ten times. This sequence joins TRBV11-2 and TRBJ1-4; 7 bases agree with TRBD1. This CDR3 has 15 amino acids. The V gene's germline CDR1 is SGHAT and CDR2 FQNNGV. The junction had 4 bases not matched to a gene; V was cut back by 2 bases and J by 4 bases. CDR3 in amino acids: CASSLTGTVNEKLFF. DNA for the CDR3: TGTGCCAGCAGCTTAACAGGGACAGTTAATGAAAAACTGTTTTTT.

This clonotype was detected a few times. The rearrangement uses TRBV29-1 and TRBJ1-2; 12 bases match TRBD1. J gave up 8 bases and V 5 bases, and 9 bases lay outside the gene matches. The CDR3 consists of 14 residues. From germline, CDR1 is SQVTM and CDR2 ANQGSEA. The CDR3 DNA reads as TGCAGCGTTCGACCCGGGACAGGGGGCCTCGGCTACACCTTC. Its protein product is CSVRPGTGGLGYTF.

Concerning this clonotype itself: This may arise from a read error, as a much more abundant clone is one base away. This chain joins TRBV18 and TRBJ2-7; 8 positions match TRBD2. This CDR3 comprises 14 residues. The germline V gene encodes CDR1 KGHSH and CDR2 LQKENI. The CDR3 is CASAPNSGTYEQYF. The CDR3 nucleotides are TGTGCCAGCGCACCTAATAGCGGGACCTACGAGCAGTACTTC.